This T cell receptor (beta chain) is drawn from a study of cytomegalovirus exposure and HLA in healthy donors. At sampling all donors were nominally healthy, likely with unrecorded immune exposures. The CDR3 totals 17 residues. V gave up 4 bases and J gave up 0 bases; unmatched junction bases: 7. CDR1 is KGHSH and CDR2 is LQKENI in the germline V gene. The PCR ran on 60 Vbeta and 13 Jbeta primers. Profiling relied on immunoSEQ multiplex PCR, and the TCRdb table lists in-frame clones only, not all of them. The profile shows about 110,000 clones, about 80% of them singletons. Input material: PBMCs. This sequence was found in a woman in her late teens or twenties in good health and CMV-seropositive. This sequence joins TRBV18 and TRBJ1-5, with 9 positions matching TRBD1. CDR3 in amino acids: CASSRQGGFYSNQPQHF. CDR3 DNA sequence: TGTGCCAGCTCACGACAGGGGGGGTTTTATAGCAATCAGCCCCAGCATTTT.